What follows are 31 T cell receptor beta chains derived from one specimen sequenced in a study of Graves' ophthalmopathy and Graves' hyperthyroidism. The study amplified TCR beta CDR3 regions using RNA transcripts. An opening RT-PCR round employed HTBI primers and preceded a second-round multiplex PCR. TCRdb independently ran MiXCR on the multiplex PCR reads; one entry per CDR3 protein. The sample has around 1,200,000 distinct CDR3 sequences; around a third are singletons. Material for sequencing was peripheral blood or thyroid tissue (not recorded which). All receptors derive from an adult man with Graves' hyperthyroidism.

The V call is TRBV7-9, the J call TRBJ1-1; 8 nucleotides align to TRBD1. This CDR3 contains 15 residues. Germline CDR1 SEHNR, CDR2 FQNEAQ (reference sequence). The V gene end was trimmed by 4 bases and the J gene end by 1 base; junction bases not matched to a gene: 5. CDR3 in amino acids: CASSYRQGRNTEAFF. CDR3 coding DNA: TGTGCCAGCAGCTATCGACAGGGGCGGAACACTGAAGCTTTCTTT.

This clonotype was observed many times. The rearrangement joins TRBV29-1 to TRBJ2-6, with a possible D match to TRBD1 (6 bases). V dropped 5 bases and J dropped 3 bases, with 8 bases sitting between them. The CDR3 spans 13 residues. Per the germline V gene, CDR1 is SQVTM and CDR2 is ANQGSEA. CDR3 DNA: TGCAGCGTTCGGACAGTTGGGGCCAACGTCCTGACTTTC. As protein: CSVRTVGANVLTF.

This clonotype was seen ten or more times. J is TRBJ1-1 and V is TRBV12-3 or TRBV12-4; TRBD1 is a possible D gene (5 bases). V was cut by 3 bases and J by 3 bases, with 8 bases left in between. CDR3 length: 13 amino acids. In DNA, the CDR3 is TGTGCCAGCAGTTTCGGGGCCCACACTGAAGCTTTCTTT. Translated: CASSFGAHTEAFF.

A note on this clonotype: Sequence at one end of the junction differs from germline and may be a read error. The chain uses TRBV9 and TRBJ2-7, with 7 bases aligning to TRBD2. CDR1 and CDR2 (germline): SGDLS, YYNGEE. The CDR3 runs 14 residues. The CDR3 DNA follows: TGTGCCAGCAGCGCGGCGGGGGACTACGGCGAGCAGCACTTC. This gives the protein CASSAAGDYGEQHF.

This clonotype was picked up many times. This chain joins TRBV7-2 and TRBJ2-7; 7 bases align to TRBD2. The CDR3 contains 13 residues. Per germline, CDR1 SGHTA and CDR2 FQGNSA. V shed 7 bases, J shed 7 bases, and the junction held 10 bases outside the gene matches. The CDR3 DNA follows: TGTGCCAGCACCCCGGGAGGTTCTGGGGAGCAGTACTTC. Its protein product is CASTPGGSGEQYF. The variable domain in full, completed from reference TRBV7-2 and TRBJ2-7, reads GAGVSQSPSNKVTEKGKDVELRCDPISGHTALYWYRQSLGQGLEFLIYFQGNSAPDKSGLPSDRFSAERTGGSVSTLTIQRTQQEDSAVYLCASTPGGSGEQYFGPGTRLTVT.

The chain uses TRBV27 and TRBJ1-2, with D unresolved. V lost 2 bases and J 7 bases, leaving 8 bases between the germline ends. The length of the CDR3 is 12 residues. Germline assignment: CDR1 MNHEY and CDR2 SMNVEV (reference sequence). Here the CDR3 reads CASSLGDGGYTF. The CDR3 coding sequence is TGTGCCAGCAGTTTAGGGGATGGTGGCTACACCTTC.

About this clonotype: Being one base from a much bigger clone, this may be a read error. This sequence joins TRBV2 and TRBJ2-7; D is unclear. The CDR3 is 13 residues long. Trimming removed 6 bases from V and 4 bases from J, with 13 bases in between. Germline V gene data show CDR1 as SNHLY and CDR2 as FYNNEI. This chain's CDR3 is CASSTRSAYEQYF. The CDR3 bases are TGTGCCAGCAGCACTCGGAGTGCTTACGAGCAGTACTTC.

The chain uses TRBV7-9 and TRBJ2-7, with 7 bases that match TRBD2. The V gene end was trimmed by 1 base and the J gene end by 5 bases; junction bases not matched to a gene: 8. This CDR3 comprises 15 residues. Germline lookup yields CDR1 SEHNR and CDR2 FQNEAQ (reference sequence). The CDR3 DNA sequence: TGTGCCAGCAGCTTAGGGGAGGGCAGGATCGACGAGCAGTACTTC. Translation gives CASSLGEGRIDEQYF.

This clonotype was found a few times. Here the CDR3 DNA reads TGTGCCAGCGCCCGGGCCAGGCCGAACACCGGGGAGCTGTTTTTT. It encodes CASARARPNTGELFF. This chain joins TRBV6-5 and TRBJ2-2; D unresolved. The CDR3 extends over 15 amino acids. Between the trimmed V and J ends, which lost 8 bases and 0 bases, there was a span of 13 bases. Germline loops: CDR1 MNHEY, CDR2 SVGAGI.

This clonotype was counted a few times. The chain has TRBV11-2 and TRBJ2-7; 9 bases agree with TRBD1. Germline V gene lookup returns CDR1 SGHAT and CDR2 FQNNGV. Germline trimming cut 6 bases from V and 2 bases from J; bases unmatched to any gene: 8. The CDR3 has 15 residues. The CDR3 nucleotides are TGTGCCAGCAGACTCGTGGGGACAGGGACCTACGAGCAGTACTTC. Translated: CASRLVGTGTYEQYF.

In its sample, this clonotype was seen many times. V is TRBV7-2 and J is TRBJ1-6; D might be TRBD1 (5 bases). CDR3 length: 15 residues. Germline CDR1 SGHTA, CDR2 FQGNSA. V was clipped by 2 bases and J by 7 bases, with 12 bases between them. CDR3 protein: CASSLFLDSNSPLHF. In DNA, the CDR3 is TGTGCCAGCAGCTTATTTCTTGACAGCAATTCACCCCTCCACTTT.

This clonotype was seen at least ten times. The chain uses TRBV12-3 or TRBV12-4 and TRBJ2-5, with D unresolved. V dropped 8 bases and J dropped 1 base, with 17 bases sitting between them. CDR3 length: 15 amino acids. This CDR3 is CASATGPGSQETQYF. In DNA, the CDR3 is TGTGCCAGCGCGACGGGTCCAGGCAGCCAAGAGACCCAGTACTTC.

This rearrangement joins TRBV7-2 to TRBJ2-2; 10 bases align to TRBD2. CDR1 and CDR2 from the germline V gene are SGHTA and FQGNSA. The V segment lost 2 bases and the J segment 4 bases; nucleotides outside the gene matches: 7. The CDR3 loop spans 17 amino acids. CDR3 coding DNA: TGTGCCAGCAGCTTACTAAGCGGGAGGGTGAGCACCGGGGAGCTGTTTTTT. This translates into CASSLLSGRVSTGELFF. Full variable domain (rest looked up from reference TRBV7-2 and TRBJ2-2): GAGVSQSPSNKVTEKGKDVELRCDPISGHTALYWYRQSLGQGLEFLIYFQGNSAPDKSGLPSDRFSAERTGGSVSTLTIQRTQQEDSAVYLCASSLLSGRVSTGELFFGEGSRLTVL.

The CDR3 reads CATSDQGGWGEQYF. The CDR3 DNA reads TGTGCCACCAGTGACCAAGGGGGATGGGGCGAGCAGTACTTC. The chain couples TRBV24-1 to TRBJ2-7; TRBD1 is a possible D gene (6 bases). The CDR3 contains 14 residues. Germline V gene sequence: CDR1 KGHDR, CDR2 SFDVKD. V lost 4 bases and J lost 6, with 15 bases in between.

Ten or more counts support this clonotype. The chain joins TRBV7-9 to TRBJ2-2, with D hard to call. V lost 1 base and J lost 10, with 7 bases in between. The CDR3 has 12 residues. The germline CDR1 and CDR2 sequences are SEHNR and FQNEAQ (reference sequence). CDR3 nucleotides: TGTGCCAGCAGCTTAGGCGGTACGGAGCTGTTTTTT. It translates to CASSLGGTELFF.

About this clonotype: Just one base apart from a much larger clone, this may be a read error. The chain combines TRBV7-6 with TRBJ2-7; TRBD1 or TRBD2 may be the D gene (5 bases each). The CDR3 runs to 15 residues. The germline CDR1 and CDR2 sequences are SGHVS and FNYEAQ. V was trimmed by 5 bases and J by 7 bases, leaving 21 bases between them. CDR3 bases: TGTGCCAGCAGCATTACCGGGACGGGGAATGAAGAGCAGTACGTC. This encodes CASSITGTGNEEQYV.

There are many counts of this clonotype. The J gene is TRBJ2-2, the V gene TRBV2, with 7 bases lining up with TRBD2. The germline V gene has CDR1 SNHLY and CDR2 FYNNEI. Trimming cost V 7 bases and J 2 bases; bases outside gene matches: 4. CDR3 size: 14 residues. This chain's CDR3 is CASIRGDNTGELFF. DNA of the CDR3: TGTGCCAGCATACGGGGGGACAACACCGGGGAGCTGTTTTTT.

This clonotype was recorded once. Since a much larger clone is just one base distant, this may be a read error. The chain has TRBV19 and TRBJ1-5; 8 positions match TRBD1. Germline lookup yields CDR1 LNHDA and CDR2 SQIVND (reference sequence). The CDR3 loop spans 16 amino acids. J gave up 4 bases and V 3 bases, and 8 bases lay outside the gene matches. This CDR3 is CASSILPRQGNQPQHF. The CDR3 DNA reads as TGTGCCAGTAGTATTCTCCCGAGACAGGGGAATCAGCCCCAGCATTTT.

The sample holds many counts of this clonotype. This chain links TRBV29-1 with TRBJ1-2; TRBD1 matches 9 bases. The trim removed 4 bases at V and 2 bases at J, leaving 11 bases unmatched. Germline values: CDR1 SQVTM, CDR2 ANQGSEA. CDR3 size: 16 residues. CDR3 sequence: CSVGGDRGTTNYGYTF. Written as DNA, the CDR3 is TGCAGCGTTGGGGGTGACAGGGGGACGACCAACTATGGCTACACCTTC.

The rearrangement links TRBV2 to TRBJ2-5; D is ambiguous. The J call could be wrong; TRBJ2-7 is a better fit for the DNA end. This CDR3 comprises 14 residues. The germline V gene has CDR1 SNHLY and CDR2 FYNNEI. The CDR3 region is CASRYGEFSYEQYF. In DNA, the CDR3 is TGTGCCAGTCGTTATGGGGAATTCTCCTACGAGCAGTACTTC.

This clonotype was seen at least ten times. The chain recombines TRBV25-1 with TRBJ1-2; a possible D gene is TRBD1 (5 bases). The CDR3 is 14 amino acids. Germline loops: CDR1 MGHDK, CDR2 SYGVNS. V shed 0 bases and J shed 6 bases, with 11 bases lying between them. CDR3 in amino acids: CASSEYGRENGYTF. As DNA, the CDR3 is TGTGCCAGCAGTGAATATGGCAGGGAGAATGGCTACACCTTC.

In the case of this clonotype: A read error may be the cause here, since a much bigger clone is one base away. This chain uses TRBV10-3 with TRBJ2-7, with 8 nucleotides matching TRBD1. Germline values: CDR1 ENHRY, CDR2 SYGVKD. This CDR3 contains 14 residues. J gave up 3 bases and V 7 bases, and 8 bases lay outside the gene matches. The CDR3 is CAIKGQGVVYEQYF. DNA for the CDR3: TGTGCCATCAAAGGACAGGGCGTCGTCTACGAGCAGTACTTC.

The sample holds many counts of this clonotype. This sequence joins TRBV6-4 and TRBJ2-2, with D uncertain. Germline V CDR1 and CDR2: MRHNA, SNTAGT. This CDR3 is built from 13 residues. Between the trimmed V and J ends, which lost 4 bases and 1 base, there was a span of 4 bases. In nucleotides, the CDR3 is TGTGCCAGCAGTGCCAAGAACACCGGGGAGCTGTTTTTT. It translates to CASSAKNTGELFF.

Concerning this clonotype itself: A much bigger clone sits one base away, suggesting this may be a read error. The chain carries TRBV7-9 and TRBJ1-6, with 9 bases that match TRBD1. The CDR3 has 16 residues. Germline lookup yields CDR1 SEHNR and CDR2 FQNEAQ (reference sequence). With 5 bases clipped from V and 5 bases from J, the junction kept 7 bases outside the gene matches. This chain's CDR3 is CASSRTGVTDNSPLHF. As DNA, the CDR3 is TGTGCCAGCAGCAGGACAGGGGTCACAGATAATTCACCCCTCCACTTT.

With regard to this clonotype: This clone may be a read error of a much larger clone one base away. The CDR3 nucleotides read TGTGCCAGTAGTATAGGGGAGGGTAGAACACCAAGAGAGCCCCAGCATTTT. It translates to CASSIGEGRTPREPQHF. The genes are TRBV19 and TRBJ1-5; no reliable D call. Germline V CDR1 and CDR2: LNHDA, SQIVND (reference sequence). This CDR3 region has 17 residues. The V end was cut by 1 base, the J end by 8 bases, with 21 bases between.

In this sample, this clonotype turned up many times. This chain connects TRBV29-1 to TRBJ1-1; D remains ambiguous. The CDR3 runs to 16 residues. The V and J ends lost 4 bases and 0 bases respectively, with 18 bases between them. Germline loops: CDR1 SQVTM, CDR2 ANQGSEA. The CDR3 DNA reads as TGCAGCGTTGGAGTGTTAGCAGGTGATATGAACACTGAAGCTTTCTTT. Translating gives CSVGVLAGDMNTEAFF.

V usage is TRBV4-3 and J usage is TRBJ1-4, with 8 bases identical to TRBD1. This CDR3 is built from 15 residues. Germline V gives CDR1 LGHNA, CDR2 YSLEER. The V and J ends lost 4 bases and 8 bases, in that order; junction bases with no gene match: 9. CDR3 sequence: CASSPRTGSDEKLFF. CDR3 coding DNA: TGCGCCAGCAGCCCCAGGACAGGGTCCGACGAAAAACTGTTTTTT.

The chain has TRBV10-3 and TRBJ1-2, with D possibly TRBD1 on 6 matching bases. V was cut by 4 bases and J by 11 bases, with 11 bases left in between. CDR3 length: 11 residues. Germline-derived CDR1 and CDR2 are ENHRY and SYGVKD. CDR3 sequence reads: CAISGVGAYTF. CDR3 nucleotides: TGTGCCATCAGTGGAGTGGGGGCATACACCTTC.

This chain connects TRBV29-1 to TRBJ1-1, with D tentatively TRBD1 (6 bases). Germline CDR1 SQVTM, CDR2 ANQGSEA. This CDR3 is built from 13 residues. V lost 7 bases and J lost 1, with 13 bases in between. The CDR3 nucleotides are TGCAGCGCCGAAGGGGGGAAGAACACTGAAGCTTTCTTT. Its translation is CSAEGGKNTEAFF.

This clonotype was seen a handful of times. A read error may produce the germline difference seen at one junction end. The chain has TRBV5-4 and TRBJ2-6, with D uncertain. The germline gives CDR1 SGHNT, CDR2 YYREEE (reference sequence). The CDR3 is 16 residues long. Written as DNA, the CDR3 is TGCGCCAGCAGCCAAAGGCAGAGGACCGGGGCCAACGTCCTGACTTTC. Translated: CASSQRQRTGANVLTF.

In this sample, this clonotype turned up a few times. V and J are TRBV4-3 and TRBJ1-6, with D tentatively TRBD1 (5 bases). V was cut by 1 base and J by 7 bases, with 17 bases left in between. The CDR3 is 17 residues long. In germline, CDR1 is LGHNA, CDR2 YSLEER. This CDR3 reads CASSQATPGQLNSPLHF. The CDR3 DNA reads TGCGCCAGCAGCCAAGCAACCCCGGGGCAGCTAAATTCACCCCTCCACTTT.